This T cell receptor beta chain comes out of a study of cytomegalovirus exposure and HLA in healthy donors. In the study overall: According to later analysis, the same platform produced the approximately 120 validation and several hundred first-cohort repertoires. Study results and limitations: Whilst most TCR sequences proved rare, a subset of public TCRs occurred across many donors.

About this clone: No antigen is known for it.

Sequenced by immunoSEQ multiplex PCR; TCRdb stores in-frame clones only, minus some. The top ten hold 1% to 1.5% of the sample, which has some 240,000 clones, around 86% seen once. V lost 1 base and J 4 bases, leaving 11 bases between the germline ends. Germline values: CDR1 SEHNR, CDR2 FQNEAQ (reference sequence). This CDR3 is built from 15 residues. The sequencing input was PBMCs. This TCR came from a woman aged 30 to 39 in good health and CMV-seropositive. The chain joins TRBV7-9 to TRBJ2-1; D call uncertain. CDR3 in amino acids: CASSLGSSVYNEQFF. In DNA form, the CDR3 reads TGTGCCAGCAGCTTAGGGAGCAGCGTTTACAATGAGCAGTTCTTC. Filled out from reference TRBV7-9 and TRBJ2-1, the complete variable domain reads DTGVSQNPRHKITKRGQNVTFRCDPISEHNRLYWYRQTLGQGPEFLTYFQNEAQLEKSRLLSDRFSAERPKGSFSTLEIQRTEQGDSAMYLCASSLGSSVYNEQFFGPGTRLTVL.